This record covers a single T cell receptor beta chain. This clone was seen ten or more times. Its antigen is unknown. Base qualities are not recorded, but no much larger clone differs from it by a single base. From a lookup of the germline V gene, CDR1 and CDR2 are MNHEY and SVGEGT. From its cysteine to its phenylalanine, the CDR3 spans 18 amino acids. CDR3 DNA only is kept here, 54 bases in frame from base 1. Cut back by 2 bases and 7 bases, the V and J ends lie 23 bases apart. This entry is derived from a study of metastatic and nonmetastatic thyroid tumors (dated by TCRdb to about 2020). Context from the whole study: Repertoires were compared across peripheral blood and tumor or nodule tissue samples from malignant and benign thyroid patients. Broader findings and caveats from the paper: TCR beta diversity was reported as significantly higher in malignant tumors than in benign nodules, in both blood and tumor samples.

No treatment had been received by any patient before thyroid surgery. Using T-cell receptor beta sequencing, the study looked back at clinical samples from patients collected from about 2011 to 2019. The library came from PCR. Reads for this sample came from an Illumina HiSeq 4000. The TCR beta-chain CDR3 region of each patient was profiled by high-throughput sequencing. Per the original workflow: A classifier to discriminate distant-metastatic papillary thyroid cancer patients was built from CDR3 differences across clinicopathological groups. The Shannon index was used to assess repertoire diversity, and the Morisita-Horn index was used to assess tumor-blood repertoire similarity. The public reads were reprocessed in TCRdb via fastp at Q25 and MiXCR, keeping in-frame beta chains. TCRdb's processing, not the authors', yielded these V and J calls. Here the sample has 30,000 to 35,000 clones; around 30% occur a single time. The leading ten clones occupy around 30% of the sample.

The source material was blood. The chain employs TRBV6-2 or TRBV6-3 and TRBJ2-2, and TRBD1 may be the D gene, going by 6 matching bases. The source is a female donor with papillary thyroid cancer or a benign thyroid nodule (not recorded which). Some clones in this sample may be carry-over from other donors' samples. The DNA sequence is as follows: TGTGCCAGCAGTTACGATCCCAGGGGCGGAACCGGCCACGGGGAGCTGTTTTTT. Its amino acids are CASSYDPRGGTGHGELFF.